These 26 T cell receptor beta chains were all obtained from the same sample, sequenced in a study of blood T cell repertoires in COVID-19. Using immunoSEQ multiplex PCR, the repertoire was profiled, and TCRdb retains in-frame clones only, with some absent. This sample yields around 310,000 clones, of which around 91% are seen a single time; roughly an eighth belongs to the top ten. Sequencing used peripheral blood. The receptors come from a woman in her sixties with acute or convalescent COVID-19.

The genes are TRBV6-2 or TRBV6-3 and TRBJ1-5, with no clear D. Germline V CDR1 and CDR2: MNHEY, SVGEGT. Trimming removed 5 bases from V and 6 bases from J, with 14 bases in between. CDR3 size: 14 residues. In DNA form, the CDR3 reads TGTGCCAGCAGTCCCGCGGCCGTTCGTCAGCCCCAGCATTTT. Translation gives CASSPAAVRQPQHF.

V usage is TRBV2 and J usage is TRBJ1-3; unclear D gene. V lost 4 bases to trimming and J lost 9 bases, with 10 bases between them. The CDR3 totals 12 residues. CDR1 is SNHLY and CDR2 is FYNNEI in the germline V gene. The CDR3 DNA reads TGTGCCAGCAGTGTTCTATCCGGCACCATATATTTT. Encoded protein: CASSVLSGTIYF.

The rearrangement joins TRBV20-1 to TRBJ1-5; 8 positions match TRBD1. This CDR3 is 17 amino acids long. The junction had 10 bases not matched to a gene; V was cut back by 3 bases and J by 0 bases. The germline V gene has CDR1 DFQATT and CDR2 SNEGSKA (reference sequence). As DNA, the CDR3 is TGCAGTGCTAGTCCAGGGGGCGGAATCGGTAGCAATCAGCCCCAGCATTTT. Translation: CSASPGGGIGSNQPQHF.

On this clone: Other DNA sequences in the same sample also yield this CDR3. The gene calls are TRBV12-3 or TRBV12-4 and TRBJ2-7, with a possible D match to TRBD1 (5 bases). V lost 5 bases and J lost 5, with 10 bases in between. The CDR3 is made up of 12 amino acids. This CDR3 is CASSPQGDEQYF. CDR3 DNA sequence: TGTGCCAGCAGTCCGCAGGGCGACGAGCAGTACTTC.

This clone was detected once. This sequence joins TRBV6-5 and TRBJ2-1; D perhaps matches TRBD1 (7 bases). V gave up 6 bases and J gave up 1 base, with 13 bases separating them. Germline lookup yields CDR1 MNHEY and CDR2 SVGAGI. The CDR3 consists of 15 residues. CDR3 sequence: CASRGSGGSYNEQFF. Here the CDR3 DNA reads TGTGCCAGCAGAGGGTCAGGGGGGTCCTACAATGAGCAGTTCTTC.

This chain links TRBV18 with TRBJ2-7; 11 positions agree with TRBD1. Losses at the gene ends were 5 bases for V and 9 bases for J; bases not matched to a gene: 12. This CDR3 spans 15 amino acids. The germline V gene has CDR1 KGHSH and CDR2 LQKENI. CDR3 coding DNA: TGTGCCAGCTCATCTTATCGGGACAGGGGGGCTATGCAGTACTTC. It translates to CASSSYRDRGAMQYF.

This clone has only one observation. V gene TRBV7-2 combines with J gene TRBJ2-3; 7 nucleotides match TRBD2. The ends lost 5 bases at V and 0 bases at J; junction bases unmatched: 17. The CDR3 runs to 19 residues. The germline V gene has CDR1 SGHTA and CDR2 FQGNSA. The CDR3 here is CASSHPATSEETSTDTQYF. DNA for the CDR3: TGTGCCAGCAGCCACCCCGCTACTAGCGAGGAGACTAGCACAGATACGCAGTATTTT.

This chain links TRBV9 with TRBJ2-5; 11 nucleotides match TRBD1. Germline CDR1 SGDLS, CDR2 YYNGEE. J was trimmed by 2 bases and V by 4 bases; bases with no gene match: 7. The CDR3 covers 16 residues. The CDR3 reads CASSIGQGAPQETQYF. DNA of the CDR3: TGTGCCAGCAGCATTGGACAGGGGGCGCCTCAAGAGACCCAGTACTTC. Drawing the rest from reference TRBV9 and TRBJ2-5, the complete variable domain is DSGVTQTPKHLITATGQRVTLRCSPRSGDLSVYWYQQSLDQGLQFLIQYYNGEERAKGNILERFSAQQFPDLHSELNLSSLELGDSALYFCASSIGQGAPQETQYFGPGTRLLVL.

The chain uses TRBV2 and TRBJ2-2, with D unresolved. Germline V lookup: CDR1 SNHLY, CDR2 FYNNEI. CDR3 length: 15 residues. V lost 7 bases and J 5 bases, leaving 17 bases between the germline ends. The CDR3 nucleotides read TGTGCCAGCAAAGAGAAAGAGTCTGATACCGGGGAGCTGTTTTTT. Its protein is CASKEKESDTGELFF.

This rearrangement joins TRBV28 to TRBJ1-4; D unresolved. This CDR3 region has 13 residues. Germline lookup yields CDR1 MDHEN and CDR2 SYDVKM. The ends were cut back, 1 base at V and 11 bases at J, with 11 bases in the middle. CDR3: CASSLLGRGKLFF. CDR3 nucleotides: TGTGCCAGCAGTTTATTAGGACGAGGGAAACTGTTTTTT.

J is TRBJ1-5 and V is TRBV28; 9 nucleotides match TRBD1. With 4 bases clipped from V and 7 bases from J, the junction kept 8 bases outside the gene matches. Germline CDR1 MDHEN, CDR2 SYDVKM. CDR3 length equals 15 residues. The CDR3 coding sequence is TGTGCCAGCAGTTCCACAGGGGGCGCGAAGCAGCCCCAGCATTTT. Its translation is CASSSTGGAKQPQHF.

This chain's CDR3 is CASQVGQGAHEQYF. The CDR3 DNA sequence: TGTGCCAGTCAAGTGGGACAGGGGGCTCATGAGCAGTACTTC. The rearrangement uses TRBV6-5 and TRBJ2-7; 12 bases map to TRBD1. This CDR3 is built from 14 residues. Germline CDR1 and CDR2: MNHEY and SVGAGI. V lost 9 bases to trimming and J lost 7 bases; unmatched junction nucleotides: 10.

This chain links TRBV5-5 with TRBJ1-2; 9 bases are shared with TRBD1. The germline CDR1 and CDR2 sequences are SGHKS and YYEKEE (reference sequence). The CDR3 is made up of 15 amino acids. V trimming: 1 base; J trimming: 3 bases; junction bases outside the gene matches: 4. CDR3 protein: CASSLLTGGDYGYTF. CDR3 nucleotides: TGTGCCAGCAGCTTGCTGACAGGGGGAGACTATGGCTACACCTTC.

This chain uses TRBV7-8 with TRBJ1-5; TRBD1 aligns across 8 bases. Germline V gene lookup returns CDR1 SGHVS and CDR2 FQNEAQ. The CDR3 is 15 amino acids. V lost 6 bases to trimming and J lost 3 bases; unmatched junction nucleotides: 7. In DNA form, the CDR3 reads TGTGCCAGCAGACCCGACAGGGGCCCCAATCAGCCCCAGCATTTT. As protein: CASRPDRGPNQPQHF.

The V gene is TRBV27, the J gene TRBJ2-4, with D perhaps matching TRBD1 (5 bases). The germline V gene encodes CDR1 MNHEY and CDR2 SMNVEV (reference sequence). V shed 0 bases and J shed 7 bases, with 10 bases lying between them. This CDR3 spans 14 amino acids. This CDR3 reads CASSLSGQGNIQYF. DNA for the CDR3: TGTGCCAGCAGTTTATCGGGGCAGGGCAACATTCAGTACTTC.

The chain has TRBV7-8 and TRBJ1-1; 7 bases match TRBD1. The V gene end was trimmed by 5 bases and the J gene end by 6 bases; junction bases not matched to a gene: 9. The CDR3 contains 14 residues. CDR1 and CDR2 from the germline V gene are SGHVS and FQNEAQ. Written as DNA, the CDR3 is TGTGCCAGCAGCCCAGAAGTCGGGACAGCTGAAGCTTTCTTT. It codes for CASSPEVGTAEAFF.

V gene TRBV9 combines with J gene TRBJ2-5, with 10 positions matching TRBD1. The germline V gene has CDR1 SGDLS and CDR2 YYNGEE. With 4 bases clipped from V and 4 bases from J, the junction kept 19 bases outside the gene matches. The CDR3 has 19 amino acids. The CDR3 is CASSTRSLSIDRGLETQYF. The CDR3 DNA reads TGTGCCAGCAGCACCCGTAGTCTGAGTATAGACAGGGGGCTAGAGACCCAGTACTTC.

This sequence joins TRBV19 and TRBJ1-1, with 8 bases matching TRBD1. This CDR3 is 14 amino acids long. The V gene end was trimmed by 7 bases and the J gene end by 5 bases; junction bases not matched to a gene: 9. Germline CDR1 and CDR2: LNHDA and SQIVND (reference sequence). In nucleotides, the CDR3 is TGTGCCAGTAAAGAAGACAGGGGTTGGACTGAAGCTTTCTTT. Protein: CASKEDRGWTEAFF.

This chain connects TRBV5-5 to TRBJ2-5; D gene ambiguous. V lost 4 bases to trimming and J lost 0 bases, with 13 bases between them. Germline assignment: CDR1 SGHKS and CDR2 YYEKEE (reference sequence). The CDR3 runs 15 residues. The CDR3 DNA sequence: TGTGCCAGCAGCCCCCGTGAAACGGACCAAGAGACCCAGTACTTC. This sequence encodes CASSPRETDQETQYF.

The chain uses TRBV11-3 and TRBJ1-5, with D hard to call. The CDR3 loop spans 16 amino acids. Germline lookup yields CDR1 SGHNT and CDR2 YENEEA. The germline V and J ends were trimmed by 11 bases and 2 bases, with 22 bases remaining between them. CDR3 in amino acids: CAAIPGRRDGNQPQHF. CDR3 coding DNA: TGTGCCGCGATCCCCGGAAGGAGGGATGGCAATCAGCCCCAGCATTTT. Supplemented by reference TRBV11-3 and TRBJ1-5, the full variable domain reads EAGVVQSPRYKIIEKKQPVAFWCNPISGHNTLYWYLQNLGQGPELLIRYENEEAVDDSQLPKDRFSAERLKGVDSTLKIQPAELGDSAVYLCAAIPGRRDGNQPQHFGDGTRLSIL.

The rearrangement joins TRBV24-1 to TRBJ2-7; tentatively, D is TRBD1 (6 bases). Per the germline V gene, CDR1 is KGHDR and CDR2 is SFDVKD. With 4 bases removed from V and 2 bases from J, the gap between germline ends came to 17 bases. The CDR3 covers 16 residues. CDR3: CATSDPTGSKAYEQYF. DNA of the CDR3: TGTGCCACCAGTGACCCGACAGGATCAAAGGCCTACGAGCAGTACTTC.

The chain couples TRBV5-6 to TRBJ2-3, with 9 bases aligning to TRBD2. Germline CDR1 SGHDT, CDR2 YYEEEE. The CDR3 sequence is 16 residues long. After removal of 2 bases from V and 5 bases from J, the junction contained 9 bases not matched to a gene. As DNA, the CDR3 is TGTGCCAGCAGCTTCGGCGCGGGGGGGCCAGAAGATACGCAGTATTTT. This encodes CASSFGAGGPEDTQYF.

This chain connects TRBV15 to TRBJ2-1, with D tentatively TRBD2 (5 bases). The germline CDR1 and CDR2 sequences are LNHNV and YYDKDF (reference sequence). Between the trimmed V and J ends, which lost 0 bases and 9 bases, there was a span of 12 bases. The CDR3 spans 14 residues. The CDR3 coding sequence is TGTGCCACCAGCAGAGATCCGGGGATTGGTGAGCAGTTCTTC. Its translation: CATSRDPGIGEQFF.

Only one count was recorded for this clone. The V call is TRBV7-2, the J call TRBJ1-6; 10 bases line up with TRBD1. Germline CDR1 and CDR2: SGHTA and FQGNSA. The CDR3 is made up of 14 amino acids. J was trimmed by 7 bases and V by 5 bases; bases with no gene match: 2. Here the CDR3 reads CASSRTGGNSPLHF. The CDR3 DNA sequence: TGTGCCAGCAGCCGGACAGGGGGAAATTCACCCCTCCACTTT.

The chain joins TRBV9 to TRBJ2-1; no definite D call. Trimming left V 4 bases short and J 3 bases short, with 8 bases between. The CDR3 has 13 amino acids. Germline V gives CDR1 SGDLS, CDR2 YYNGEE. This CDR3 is CASSLRVYNEQFF. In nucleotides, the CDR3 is TGTGCCAGCAGCCTCCGGGTCTACAATGAGCAGTTCTTC.

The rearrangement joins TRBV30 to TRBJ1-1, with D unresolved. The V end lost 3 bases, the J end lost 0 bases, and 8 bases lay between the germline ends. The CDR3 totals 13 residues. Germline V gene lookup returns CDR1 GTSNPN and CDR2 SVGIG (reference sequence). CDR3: CAWSRTMNTEAFF. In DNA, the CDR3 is TGTGCCTGGAGCCGCACTATGAACACTGAAGCTTTCTTT. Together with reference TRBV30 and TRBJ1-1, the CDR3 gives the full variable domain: SQTIHQWPATLVQPVGSPLSLECTVEGTSNPNLYWYRQAAGRGLQLLFYSVGIGQISSEVPQNLSASRPQDRQFILSSKKLLLSDSGFYLCAWSRTMNTEAFFGQGTRLTVV.